The 17 T cell receptor beta chains presented below share a single source sample, sequenced in a study of CD8+CD57+ T cells in acquired aplastic anemia. Template material for TCR beta VDJ and CDR3 profiling consisted of genomic DNA. TCRdb ran MiXCR on the reads and lists one entry per CDR3 protein. The repertoire has hundreds of thousands of distinct CDR3 sequences, approximately 33% of them found once; the top ten carry 0.75% to 0.95%. All sequencing subjects had displayed CD8+CD57+ cell expansion on flow cytometry. Sequenced sample: sorted CD4+, CD8+, or CD8+CD57+ T cells (not recorded which) from PBMCs. All receptors come from a human donor with aplastic anemia.

This clonotype appeared a few times. The V and J genes are TRBV2 and TRBJ1-4; the D is unclear. Germline V gene data show CDR1 as SNHLY and CDR2 as FYNNEI. This CDR3 is 14 amino acids long. V lost 7 bases and J 0 bases, leaving 9 bases between the germline ends. CDR3 sequence (DNA): TGTGCCAGCAACGACGACGCAACTAATGAAAAACTGTTTTTT. This translates into CASNDDATNEKLFF.

In DNA, the CDR3 is TGCGCCAGCAGCCCCAGCGGGAGCAGGGAGGAGACCCAGTACTTC. Its translation is CASSPSGSREETQYF. The genes are TRBV5-1 and TRBJ2-5; 8 nucleotides match TRBD2. The CDR3 is made up of 15 amino acids. The ends lost 4 bases at V and 5 bases at J; junction bases unmatched: 10. CDR1 and CDR2 (germline): SGHRS, YFSETQ.

This clonotype was detected once. A much larger clone lies a single base off, so this may be a read error. The chain combines TRBV24-1 with TRBJ2-3; D perhaps matches TRBD2 (6 bases). CDR1 and CDR2 from the germline V gene are KGHDR and SFDVKD. The CDR3 has 13 amino acids. CDR3 nucleotide sequence: TGTGCCACCAGGGGGACTCCCACAGATAGGCAGTATTTT. Amino acid sequence: CATRGTPTDRQYF.

Ten or more counts support this clonotype. This chain links TRBV20-1 with TRBJ1-2; D unclear. V gave up 0 bases and J gave up 7 bases, with 12 bases separating them. The CDR3 contains 13 residues. Germline lookup yields CDR1 DFQATT and CDR2 SNEGSKA (reference sequence). The CDR3 is CSARDRSRPGYTF. The CDR3 DNA is TGCAGTGCTAGAGATCGGTCCCGGCCTGGCTACACCTTC.

At least ten counts were recorded for this clonotype. The rearrangement joins TRBV5-1 to TRBJ1-2; D unclear. V lost 0 bases to trimming and J lost 0 bases, with 6 bases between them. This CDR3 contains 14 residues. Germline V lookup: CDR1 SGHRS, CDR2 YFSETQ. CDR3 nucleotide sequence: TGCGCCAGCAGCTTGGTATCGGCTAACTATGGCTACACCTTC. Its translation: CASSLVSANYGYTF. The full variable domain, its missing parts supplied by reference TRBV5-1 and TRBJ1-2, is KAGVTQTPRYLIKTRGQQVTLSCSPISGHRSVSWYQQTPGQGLQFLFEYFSETQRNKGNFPGRFSGRQFSNSRSEMNVSTLELGDSALYLCASSLVSANYGYTFGSGTRLTVV.

This clonotype was counted between two and nine times. The chain carries TRBV4-1 and TRBJ1-5, with D hard to call. Trimming took 0 bases from V and 3 from J, leaving 9 bases between them. This CDR3 has 15 residues. Looked up from germline, CDR1 is MGHRA and CDR2 is YSYEKL. DNA of the CDR3: TGCGCCAGCAGCCAAGATCGGGGATTCAATCAGCCCCAGCATTTT. Residues: CASSQDRGFNQPQHF.

V gene TRBV20-1 combines with J gene TRBJ1-2, with 7 bases matching TRBD1. Germline-derived CDR1 and CDR2 are DFQATT and SNEGSKA (reference sequence). Trimming took 3 bases from V and 2 from J; bases not matched to a gene: 3. The CDR3 sequence is 13 residues long. CDR3 sequence: CSARDRWNYGYTF. CDR3 bases: TGCAGTGCTAGGGACAGGTGGAACTATGGCTACACCTTC.

The chain has TRBV12-3 or TRBV12-4 and TRBJ2-1, with 7 bases lining up with TRBD2. The CDR3 runs 14 residues. V trimming: 2 bases; J trimming: 9 bases; junction bases outside the gene matches: 7. CDR3 coding DNA: TGTGCCAGCAGTTTAATAGCAGGGAGGGGTGAGCAGTTCTTC. As protein: CASSLIAGRGEQFF.

This clonotype was recorded many times. The chain joins TRBV19 to TRBJ1-2; no clear D gene. The germline V and J ends were trimmed by 3 bases and 8 bases, with 10 bases remaining between them. CDR1 is LNHDA, CDR2 SQIVND, per germline (reference sequence). This CDR3 region has 12 residues. CDR3 in DNA: TGTGCCAGTAGTATTGGGCGGAGCGGCTACACCTTC. Amino acid sequence: CASSIGRSGYTF.

CDR3 loop: CASSQEHEGGYTF. As DNA, the CDR3 is TGTGCCAGCAGCCAAGAGCATGAGGGAGGCTACACCTTC. J is TRBJ1-2 and V is TRBV6-1, with no clear D. Germline CDR1 MNHNS, CDR2 SASEGT. V was shortened by 6 bases and J by 8 bases, with 16 bases between the two germline ends. The CDR3 runs 13 residues.

This clonotype turned up a few times. The chain combines TRBV20-1 with TRBJ1-4; 9 positions match TRBD1. The CDR3 totals 14 residues. The J segment lost 6 bases and the V segment lost 3 bases, leaving 5 bases of the junction unmatched. Germline V lookup: CDR1 DFQATT, CDR2 SNEGSKA (reference sequence). DNA of the CDR3: TGCAGTGCTAGTGATCGGACAGGGGATGAAAAACTGTTTTTT. Translation: CSASDRTGDEKLFF.

In the case of this clonotype: A much more abundant neighbour one base away suggests this may be a read error. The CDR3 DNA reads as TGTGCCAGCGGCAAAACAGGGACGGGCTACACCTTC. Its protein product is CASGKTGTGYTF. This sequence joins TRBV7-9 and TRBJ1-2; D perhaps matches TRBD1 (6 bases). Trimming removed 8 bases from V and 8 bases from J, with 15 bases in between. The CDR3 has 12 amino acids. Germline V lookup: CDR1 SEHNR, CDR2 FQNEAQ (reference sequence).

The table lists this clonotype with a few counts. This chain links TRBV20-1 with TRBJ2-7; 12 bases match TRBD2. This CDR3 has 15 residues. Looked up from germline, CDR1 is DFQATT and CDR2 is SNEGSKA (reference sequence). CDR3 in amino acids: CSLTRLAGATYEQYF. The CDR3 region has the DNA TGCAGCTTAACCAGACTAGCGGGAGCGACATACGAGCAGTACTTC.

The genes are TRBV19 and TRBJ2-5; 9 bases map to TRBD2. This CDR3 spans 15 amino acids. CDR1 is LNHDA and CDR2 is SQIVND in the germline V gene (reference sequence). Trimming removed 5 bases from V and 5 bases from J; junction bases left unmatched: 9. In DNA form, the CDR3 reads TGTGCCAGTAGTTTCCCTAGCGGGAACAAGGAGACCCAGTACTTC. Protein sequence: CASSFPSGNKETQYF.

This clonotype was seen more than once but under ten times. A much larger clone lies a single base off, so this may be a read error. The rearrangement uses TRBV19 and TRBJ1-3; no clear D gene. Looked up from germline, CDR1 is LNHDA and CDR2 is SQIVND (reference sequence). The CDR3 loop spans 12 amino acids. Trimming pared 8 bases from V and 3 bases from J, leaving 8 bases between. This CDR3 is CASGRFGNTIYF. The CDR3, as DNA: TGTGCCAGTGGAAGATTTGGAAACACCATATATTTT.

The V and J genes are TRBV3-1 and TRBJ1-1; no definite D call. The CDR3 covers 13 residues. The V gene's germline CDR1 is LGHDT and CDR2 YNNKEL (reference sequence). With 2 bases removed from V and 5 bases from J, the gap between germline ends came to 9 bases. The CDR3 reads CASSQLSGTEAFF. The CDR3 coding sequence is TGTGCCAGCAGCCAACTTTCTGGGACTGAAGCTTTCTTT. The full variable domain, its missing parts supplied by reference TRBV3-1 and TRBJ1-1, is DTAVSQTPKYLVTQMGNDKSIKCEQNLGHDTMYWYKQDSKKFLKIMFSYNNKELIINETVPNRFSPKSPDKAHLNLHINSLELGDSAVYFCASSQLSGTEAFFGQGTRLTVV.

This chain connects TRBV5-1 to TRBJ2-5; TRBD2 is a possible D gene (5 bases). From germline, CDR1 is SGHRS and CDR2 YFSETQ. The V gene lost 4 bases and the J gene lost 5 bases, with 18 bases spanning the gap. The CDR3 consists of 15 residues. The CDR3 DNA follows: TGCGCCAGCAGCCCCAAGTGGGGAGATACGGAGACCCAGTACTTC. This codes for CASSPKWGDTETQYF.